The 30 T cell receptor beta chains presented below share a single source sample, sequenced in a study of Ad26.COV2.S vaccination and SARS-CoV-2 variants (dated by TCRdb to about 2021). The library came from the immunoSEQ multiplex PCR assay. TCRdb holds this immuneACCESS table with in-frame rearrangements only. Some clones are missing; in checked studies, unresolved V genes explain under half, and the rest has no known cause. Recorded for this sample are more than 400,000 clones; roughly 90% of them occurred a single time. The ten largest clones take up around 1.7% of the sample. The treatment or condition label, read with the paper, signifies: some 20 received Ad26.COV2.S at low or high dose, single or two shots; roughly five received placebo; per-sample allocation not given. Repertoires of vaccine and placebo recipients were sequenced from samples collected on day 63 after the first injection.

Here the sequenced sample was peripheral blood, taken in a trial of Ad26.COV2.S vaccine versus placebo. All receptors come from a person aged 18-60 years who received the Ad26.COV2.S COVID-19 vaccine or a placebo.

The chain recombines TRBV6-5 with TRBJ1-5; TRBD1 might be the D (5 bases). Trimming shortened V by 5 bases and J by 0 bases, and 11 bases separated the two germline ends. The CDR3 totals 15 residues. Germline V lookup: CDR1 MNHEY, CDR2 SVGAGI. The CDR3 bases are TGTGCCAGCAGTCGACGGGGGAATAGCAATCAGCCCCAGCATTTT. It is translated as CASSRRGNSNQPQHF.

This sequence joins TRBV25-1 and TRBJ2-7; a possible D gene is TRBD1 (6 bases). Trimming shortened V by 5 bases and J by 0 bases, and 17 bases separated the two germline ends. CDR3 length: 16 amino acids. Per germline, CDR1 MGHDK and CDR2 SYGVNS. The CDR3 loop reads CASSRTGTSSSYEQYF. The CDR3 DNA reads TGTGCCAGCAGTAGAACCGGGACATCGAGCTCCTACGAGCAGTACTTC.

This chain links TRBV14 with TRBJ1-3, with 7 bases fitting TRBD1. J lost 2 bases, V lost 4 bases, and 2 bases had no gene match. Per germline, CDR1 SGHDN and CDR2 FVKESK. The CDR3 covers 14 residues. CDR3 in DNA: TGTGCCAGCAGCCGAGGGACAGCTGGAAACACCATATATTTT. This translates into CASSRGTAGNTIYF.

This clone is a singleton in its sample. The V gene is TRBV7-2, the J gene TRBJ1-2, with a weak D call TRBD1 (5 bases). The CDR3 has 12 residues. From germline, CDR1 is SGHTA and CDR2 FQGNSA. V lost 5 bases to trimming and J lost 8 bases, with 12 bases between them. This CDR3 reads CASSTGTQGYTF. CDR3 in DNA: TGTGCCAGCAGCACAGGAACCCAAGGCTACACCTTC.

The CDR3 spells CASSPRAGSYNEQFF. As DNA, the CDR3 is TGTGCCAGCTCACCTAGGGCGGGGTCCTACAATGAGCAGTTCTTC. The chain links TRBV18 to TRBJ2-1, with a possible D match to TRBD2 (6 bases). Trimming pared 3 bases from V and 1 base from J, leaving 10 bases between. The CDR3 spans 15 residues. Per the germline V gene, CDR1 is KGHSH and CDR2 is LQKENI. Together with reference TRBV18 and TRBJ2-1, the CDR3 gives the full variable domain: NAGVMQNPRHLVRRRGQEARLRCSPMKGHSHVYWYRQLPEEGLKFMVYLQKENIIDESGMPKERFSAEFPKEGPSILRIQQVVRGDSAAYFCASSPRAGSYNEQFFGPGTRLTVL.

CDR3 sequence: CASSILSQALSGNTIYF. CDR3 nucleotides: TGTGCCAGTAGTATACTATCACAGGCACTCTCTGGAAACACCATATATTTT. This rearrangement joins TRBV19 to TRBJ1-3, with D perhaps matching TRBD1 (5 bases). Deletions cut 2 bases from V and 0 bases from J, with 14 bases between. There are 17 residues in the CDR3. CDR1 LNHDA and CDR2 SQIVND come from the germline V gene (reference sequence). Looking up the rest from reference TRBV19 and TRBJ1-3 gives the full variable domain: DGGITQSPKYLFRKEGQNVTLSCEQNLNHDAMYWYRQDPGQGLRLIYYSQIVNDFQKGDIAEGYSVSREKKESFPLTVTSAQKNPTAFYLCASSILSQALSGNTIYFGEGSWLTVV.

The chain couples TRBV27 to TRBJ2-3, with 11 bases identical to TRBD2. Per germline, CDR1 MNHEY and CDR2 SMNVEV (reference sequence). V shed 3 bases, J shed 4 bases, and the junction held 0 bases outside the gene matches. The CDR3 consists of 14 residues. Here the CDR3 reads CASSLGLAADTQYF. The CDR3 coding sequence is TGTGCCAGCAGTTTGGGACTAGCGGCAGATACGCAGTATTTT.

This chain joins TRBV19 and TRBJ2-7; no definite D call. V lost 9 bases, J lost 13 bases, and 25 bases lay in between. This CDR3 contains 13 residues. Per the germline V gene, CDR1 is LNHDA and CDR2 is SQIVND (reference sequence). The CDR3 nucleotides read TGTGCCAGCCCGGGTACCAGTCCGCGACGAGCCTACTTC. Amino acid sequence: CASPGTSPRRAYF.

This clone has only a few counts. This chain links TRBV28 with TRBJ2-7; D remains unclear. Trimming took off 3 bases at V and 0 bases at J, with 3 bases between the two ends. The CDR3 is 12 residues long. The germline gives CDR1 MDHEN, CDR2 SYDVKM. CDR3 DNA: TGTGCCAGCAGTTTCAGCTCCTACGAGCAGTACTTC. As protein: CASSFSSYEQYF.

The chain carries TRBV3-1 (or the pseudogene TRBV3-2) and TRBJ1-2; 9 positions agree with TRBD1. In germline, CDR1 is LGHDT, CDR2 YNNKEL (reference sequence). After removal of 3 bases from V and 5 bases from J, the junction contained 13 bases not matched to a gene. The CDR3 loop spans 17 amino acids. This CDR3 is CASSHNDKTGTGYGYTF. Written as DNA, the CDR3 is TGTGCCAGCAGCCATAACGACAAAACCGGGACAGGGTATGGCTACACCTTC.

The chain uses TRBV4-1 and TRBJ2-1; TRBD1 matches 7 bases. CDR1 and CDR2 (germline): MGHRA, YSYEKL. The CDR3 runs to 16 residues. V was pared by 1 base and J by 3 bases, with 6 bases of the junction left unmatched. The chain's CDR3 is CASSQGDRVGYNEQFF. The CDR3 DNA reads TGCGCCAGCAGCCAAGGTGACAGGGTCGGCTACAATGAGCAGTTCTTC.

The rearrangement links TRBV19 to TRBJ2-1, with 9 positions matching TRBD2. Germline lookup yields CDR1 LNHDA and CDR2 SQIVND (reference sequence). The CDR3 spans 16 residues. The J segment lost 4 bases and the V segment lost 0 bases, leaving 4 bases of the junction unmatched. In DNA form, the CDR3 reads TGTGCCAGTAGTATAGATGTAGCGGGGGTTTACAATGAGCAGTTCTTC. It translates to CASSIDVAGVYNEQFF.

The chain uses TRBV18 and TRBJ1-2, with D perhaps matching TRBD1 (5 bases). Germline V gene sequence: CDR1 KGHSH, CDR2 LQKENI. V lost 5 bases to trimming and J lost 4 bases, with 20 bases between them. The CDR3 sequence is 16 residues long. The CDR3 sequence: CASSTKQAGLSYGYTF. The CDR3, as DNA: TGTGCCAGCTCAACAAAACAGGCAGGACTATCCTATGGCTACACCTTC.

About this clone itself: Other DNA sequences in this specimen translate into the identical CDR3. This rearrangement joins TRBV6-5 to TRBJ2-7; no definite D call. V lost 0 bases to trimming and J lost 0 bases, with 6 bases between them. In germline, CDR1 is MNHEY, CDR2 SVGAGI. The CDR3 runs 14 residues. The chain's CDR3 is CASSYSGSSYEQYF. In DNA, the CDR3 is TGTGCCAGCAGTTACTCTGGCAGCTCCTACGAGCAGTACTTC.

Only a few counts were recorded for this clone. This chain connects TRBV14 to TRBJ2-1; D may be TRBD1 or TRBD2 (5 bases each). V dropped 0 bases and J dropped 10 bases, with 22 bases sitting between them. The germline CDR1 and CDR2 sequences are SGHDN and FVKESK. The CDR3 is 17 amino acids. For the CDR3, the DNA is TGTGCCAGCAGCCAAGATCGGCCCGTCTCCTGGGGCGGGGAGCAGTTCTTC. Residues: CASSQDRPVSWGGEQFF.

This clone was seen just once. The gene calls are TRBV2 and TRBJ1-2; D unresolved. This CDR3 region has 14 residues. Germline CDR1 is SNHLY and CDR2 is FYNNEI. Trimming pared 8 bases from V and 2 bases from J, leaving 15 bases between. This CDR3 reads CASGEEQRNYGYTF. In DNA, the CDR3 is TGTGCCAGCGGAGAGGAGCAAAGAAACTATGGCTACACCTTC.

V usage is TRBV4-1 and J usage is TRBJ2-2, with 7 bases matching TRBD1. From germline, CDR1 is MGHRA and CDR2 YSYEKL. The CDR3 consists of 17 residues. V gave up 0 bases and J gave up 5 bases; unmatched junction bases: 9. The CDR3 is CASSQDKGAVRTGELFF. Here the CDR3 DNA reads TGCGCCAGCAGCCAAGATAAGGGGGCCGTGAGGACCGGGGAGCTGTTTTTT.

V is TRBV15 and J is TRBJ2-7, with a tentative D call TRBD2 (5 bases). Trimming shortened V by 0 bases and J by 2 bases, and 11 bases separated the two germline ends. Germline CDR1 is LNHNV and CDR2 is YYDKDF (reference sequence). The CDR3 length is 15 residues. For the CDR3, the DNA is TGTGCCACCAGCAGAGATCAGAAGGGAGCCTACGAGCAGTACTTC. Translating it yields CATSRDQKGAYEQYF.

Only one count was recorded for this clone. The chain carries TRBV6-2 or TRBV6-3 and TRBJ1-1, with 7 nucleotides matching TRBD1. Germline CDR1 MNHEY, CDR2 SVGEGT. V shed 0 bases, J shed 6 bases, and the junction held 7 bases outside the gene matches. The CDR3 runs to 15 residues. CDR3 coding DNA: TGTGCCAGCAGTTACTCGGGTACAGGGGTGGCTGAAGCTTTCTTT. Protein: CASSYSGTGVAEAFF.

CDR3 region: CASSSPFLKAYEQYF. In nucleotides, the CDR3 is TGTGCCAGCAGTTCCCCCTTTCTGAAGGCCTACGAGCAGTACTTC. The rearrangement joins TRBV28 to TRBJ2-7; no firm D call. The CDR3 consists of 15 residues. Trimming shortened V by 4 bases and J by 2 bases, and 15 bases separated the two germline ends. Germline loops: CDR1 MDHEN, CDR2 SYDVKM.

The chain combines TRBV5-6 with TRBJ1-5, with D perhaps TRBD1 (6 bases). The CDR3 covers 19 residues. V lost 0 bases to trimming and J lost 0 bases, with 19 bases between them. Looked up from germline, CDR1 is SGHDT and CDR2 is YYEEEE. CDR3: CASSLELEGGAGSNQPQHF. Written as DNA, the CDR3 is TGTGCCAGCAGCTTGGAATTGGAGGGGGGGGCCGGTAGCAATCAGCCCCAGCATTTT.

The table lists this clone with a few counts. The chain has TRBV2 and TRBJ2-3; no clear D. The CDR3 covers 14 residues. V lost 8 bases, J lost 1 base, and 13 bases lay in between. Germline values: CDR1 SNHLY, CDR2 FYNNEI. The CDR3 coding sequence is TGTGCCAGCGCGAAGTTACTTCGCACAGATACGCAGTATTTT. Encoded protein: CASAKLLRTDTQYF.

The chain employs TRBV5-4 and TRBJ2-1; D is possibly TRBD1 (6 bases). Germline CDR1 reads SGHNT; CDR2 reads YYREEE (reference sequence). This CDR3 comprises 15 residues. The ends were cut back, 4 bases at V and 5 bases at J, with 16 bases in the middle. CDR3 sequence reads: CASSLLEGENNEQFF. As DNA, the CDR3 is TGTGCCAGCAGCCTTCTTGAGGGGGAAAACAATGAGCAGTTCTTC. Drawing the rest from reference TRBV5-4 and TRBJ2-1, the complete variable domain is ETGVTQSPTHLIKTRGQQVTLRCSSQSGHNTVSWYQQALGQGPQFIFQYYREEENGRGNFPPRFSGLQFPNYSSELNVNALELDDSALYLCASSLLEGENNEQFFGPGTRLTVL.

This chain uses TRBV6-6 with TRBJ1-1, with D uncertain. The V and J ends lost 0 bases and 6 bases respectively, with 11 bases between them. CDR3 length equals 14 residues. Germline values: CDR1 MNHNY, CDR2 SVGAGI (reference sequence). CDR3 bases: TGTGCCAGCAGTTACTCGGACTTTGCCCCTGAAGCTTTCTTT. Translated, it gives CASSYSDFAPEAFF.

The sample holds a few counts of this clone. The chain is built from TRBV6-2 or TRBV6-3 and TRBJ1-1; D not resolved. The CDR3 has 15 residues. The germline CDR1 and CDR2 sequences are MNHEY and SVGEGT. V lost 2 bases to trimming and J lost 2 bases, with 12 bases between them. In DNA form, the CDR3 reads TGTGCCAGCAGTTACGATCTGCCAGGTAACACTGAAGCTTTCTTT. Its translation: CASSYDLPGNTEAFF.

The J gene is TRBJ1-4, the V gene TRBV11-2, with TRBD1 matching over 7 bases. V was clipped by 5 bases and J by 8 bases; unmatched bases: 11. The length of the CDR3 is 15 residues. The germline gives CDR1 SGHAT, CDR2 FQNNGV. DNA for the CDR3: TGTGCCAGCAGCAGCAGGGGGGTCGATAGGGAAAAACTGTTTTTT. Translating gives CASSSRGVDREKLFF.

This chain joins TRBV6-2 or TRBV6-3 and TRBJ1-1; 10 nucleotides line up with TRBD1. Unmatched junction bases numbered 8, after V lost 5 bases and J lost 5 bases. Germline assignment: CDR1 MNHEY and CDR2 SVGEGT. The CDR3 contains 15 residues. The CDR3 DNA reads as TGTGCCAGCAGTCTGACAGGGGGCACGGGGACTGAAGCTTTCTTT. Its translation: CASSLTGGTGTEAFF.

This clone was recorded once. Here the CDR3 DNA reads TGTGCCAGCAGCGTAGGGTCTGGCGGGGAGCTGTTTTTT. Protein product: CASSVGSGGELFF. The chain is built from TRBV9 and TRBJ2-2; D unclear. CDR1 and CDR2 (germline): SGDLS, YYNGEE. This CDR3 spans 13 amino acids. V was cut by 0 bases and J by 7 bases, with 7 bases left in between.

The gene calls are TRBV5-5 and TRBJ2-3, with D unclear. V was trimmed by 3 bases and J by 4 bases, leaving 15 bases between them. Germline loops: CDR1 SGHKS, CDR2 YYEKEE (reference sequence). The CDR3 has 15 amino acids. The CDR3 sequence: CASSSVPTAADTQYF. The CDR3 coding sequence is TGTGCCAGCAGCTCGGTCCCAACGGCCGCAGATACGCAGTATTTT.

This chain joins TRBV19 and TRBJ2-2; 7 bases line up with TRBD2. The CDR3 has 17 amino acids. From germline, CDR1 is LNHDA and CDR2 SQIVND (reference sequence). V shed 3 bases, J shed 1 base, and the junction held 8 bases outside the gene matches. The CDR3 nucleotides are TGTGCCAGTAGTATTGGGGTCAGCGGGAAGAACACCGGGGAGCTGTTTTTT. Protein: CASSIGVSGKNTGELFF.